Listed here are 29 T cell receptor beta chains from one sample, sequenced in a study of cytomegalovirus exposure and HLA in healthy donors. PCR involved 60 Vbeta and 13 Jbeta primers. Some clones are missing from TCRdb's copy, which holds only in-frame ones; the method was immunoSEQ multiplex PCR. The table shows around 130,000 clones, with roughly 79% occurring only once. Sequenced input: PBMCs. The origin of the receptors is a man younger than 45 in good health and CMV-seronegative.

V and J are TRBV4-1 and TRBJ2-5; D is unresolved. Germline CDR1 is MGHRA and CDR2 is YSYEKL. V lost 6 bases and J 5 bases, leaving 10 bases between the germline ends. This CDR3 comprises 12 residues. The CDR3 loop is CASSSVSETQYF. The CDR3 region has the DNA TGCGCCAGCAGTAGTGTTTCGGAGACCCAGTACTTC.

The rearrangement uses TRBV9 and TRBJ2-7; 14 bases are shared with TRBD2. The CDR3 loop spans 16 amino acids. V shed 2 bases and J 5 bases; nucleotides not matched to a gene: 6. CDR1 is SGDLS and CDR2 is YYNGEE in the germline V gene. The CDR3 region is CASSVGTSGSRDEQYF. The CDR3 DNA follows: TGTGCCAGCAGCGTCGGGACTAGCGGGAGTCGTGACGAGCAGTACTTC.

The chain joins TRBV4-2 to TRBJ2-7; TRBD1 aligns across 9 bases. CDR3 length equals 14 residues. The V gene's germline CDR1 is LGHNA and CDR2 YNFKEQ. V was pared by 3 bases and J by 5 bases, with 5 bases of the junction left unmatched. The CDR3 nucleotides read TGTGCCAGCAGCCACCGGGACAGGGAGGACGAGCAGTACTTC. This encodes CASSHRDREDEQYF.

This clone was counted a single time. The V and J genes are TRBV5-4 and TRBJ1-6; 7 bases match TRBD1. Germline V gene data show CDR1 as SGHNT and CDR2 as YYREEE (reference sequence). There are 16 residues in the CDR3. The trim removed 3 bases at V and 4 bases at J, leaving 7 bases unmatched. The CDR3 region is CASSYRDSEYNSPLHF. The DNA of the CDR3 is TGTGCCAGCAGCTACCGGGACAGCGAATATAATTCACCCCTCCACTTT.

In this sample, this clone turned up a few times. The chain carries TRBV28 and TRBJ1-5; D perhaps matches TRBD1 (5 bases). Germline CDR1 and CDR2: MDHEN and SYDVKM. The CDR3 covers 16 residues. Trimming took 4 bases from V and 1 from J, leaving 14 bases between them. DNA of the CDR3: TGTGCCAGCAGTTCGGCTTTGACAGAGAGCAATCAGCCCCAGCATTTT. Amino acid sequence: CASSSALTESNQPQHF.

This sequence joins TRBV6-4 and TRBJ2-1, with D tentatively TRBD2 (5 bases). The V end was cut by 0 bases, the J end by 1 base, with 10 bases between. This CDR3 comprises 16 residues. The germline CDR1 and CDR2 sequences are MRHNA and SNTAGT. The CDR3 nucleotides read TGTGCCAGCAGTGACTCGGAGAGGGCTTCCTACAATGAGCAGTTCTTC. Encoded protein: CASSDSERASYNEQFF.

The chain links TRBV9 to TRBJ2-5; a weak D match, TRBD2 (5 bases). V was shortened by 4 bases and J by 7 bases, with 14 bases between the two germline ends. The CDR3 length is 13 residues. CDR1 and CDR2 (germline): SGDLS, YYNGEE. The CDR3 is CASSPDPSGTQYF. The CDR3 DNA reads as TGTGCCAGCAGCCCCGACCCGAGCGGGACCCAGTACTTC.

The CDR3 reads CASSPASWYTGELFF. In nucleotides, the CDR3 is TGTGCCAGCAGTCCCGCTAGTTGGTACACCGGGGAGCTGTTTTTT. The V gene is TRBV6-5, the J gene TRBJ2-2; no clear D gene. Germline-derived CDR1 and CDR2 are MNHEY and SVGAGI. V was clipped by 5 bases and J by 3 bases, with 13 bases between them. The CDR3 spans 15 residues.

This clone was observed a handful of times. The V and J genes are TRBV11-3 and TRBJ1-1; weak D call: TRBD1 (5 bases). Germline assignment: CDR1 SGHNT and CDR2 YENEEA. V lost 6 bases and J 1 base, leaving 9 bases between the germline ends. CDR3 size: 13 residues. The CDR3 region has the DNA TGTGCCAGCAGACGTGACAGGAACACTGAAGCTTTCTTT. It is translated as CASRRDRNTEAFF.

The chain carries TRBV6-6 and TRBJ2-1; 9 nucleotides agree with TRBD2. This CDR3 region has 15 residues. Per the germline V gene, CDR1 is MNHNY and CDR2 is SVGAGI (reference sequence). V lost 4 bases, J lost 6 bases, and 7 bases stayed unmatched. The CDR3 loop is CASSLGTSRPNEQFF. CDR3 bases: TGTGCCAGCAGTTTAGGGACTAGCAGACCCAATGAGCAGTTCTTC.

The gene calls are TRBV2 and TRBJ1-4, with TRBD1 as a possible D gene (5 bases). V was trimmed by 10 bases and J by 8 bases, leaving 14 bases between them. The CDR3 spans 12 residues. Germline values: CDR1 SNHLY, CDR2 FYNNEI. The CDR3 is CATSQGGEKLFF. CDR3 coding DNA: TGTGCCACATCCCAGGGTGGCGAAAAACTGTTTTTT.

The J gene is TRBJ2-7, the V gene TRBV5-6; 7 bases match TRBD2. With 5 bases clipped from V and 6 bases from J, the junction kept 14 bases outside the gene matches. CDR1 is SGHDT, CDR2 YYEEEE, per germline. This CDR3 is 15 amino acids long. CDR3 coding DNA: TGTGCCAGCAGAGGTTTCTTGGCGGGAGTCTCCGAGCAGTACTTC. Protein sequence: CASRGFLAGVSEQYF.

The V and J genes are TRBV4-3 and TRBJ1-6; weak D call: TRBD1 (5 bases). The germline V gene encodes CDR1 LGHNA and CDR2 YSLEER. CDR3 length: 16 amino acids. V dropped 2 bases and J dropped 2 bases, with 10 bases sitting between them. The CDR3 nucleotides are TGCGCCAGCAGCCAATTAGCAGGGACCTATAATTCACCCCTCCACTTT. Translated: CASSQLAGTYNSPLHF.

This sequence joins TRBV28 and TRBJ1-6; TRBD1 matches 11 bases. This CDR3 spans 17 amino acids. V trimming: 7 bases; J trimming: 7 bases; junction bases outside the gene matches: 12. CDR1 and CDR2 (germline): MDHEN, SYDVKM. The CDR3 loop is CASTLAGTGGYNSPLHF. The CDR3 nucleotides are TGTGCCAGCACTCTAGCCGGGACAGGGGGGTACAATTCACCCCTCCACTTT.

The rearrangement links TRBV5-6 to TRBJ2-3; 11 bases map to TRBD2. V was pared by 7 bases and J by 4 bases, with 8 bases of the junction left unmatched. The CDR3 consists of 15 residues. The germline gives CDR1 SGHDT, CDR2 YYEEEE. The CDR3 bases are TGTGCCAGCCTCCTAGCGGGAGGTTCGGCAGATACGCAGTATTTT. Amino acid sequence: CASLLAGGSADTQYF.

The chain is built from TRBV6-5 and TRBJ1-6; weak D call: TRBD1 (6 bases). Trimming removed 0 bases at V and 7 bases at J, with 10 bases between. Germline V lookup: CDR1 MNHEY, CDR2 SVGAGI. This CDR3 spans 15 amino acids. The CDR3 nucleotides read TGTGCCAGCAGTTACTCCGGGGGGCAGAATTCACCCCTCCACTTT. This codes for CASSYSGGQNSPLHF.

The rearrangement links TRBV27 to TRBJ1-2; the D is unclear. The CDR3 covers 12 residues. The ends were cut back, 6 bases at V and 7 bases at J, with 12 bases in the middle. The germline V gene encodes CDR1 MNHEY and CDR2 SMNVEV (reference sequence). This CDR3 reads CASRSPLSGYTF. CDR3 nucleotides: TGTGCCAGCAGAAGCCCACTGAGTGGCTACACCTTC.

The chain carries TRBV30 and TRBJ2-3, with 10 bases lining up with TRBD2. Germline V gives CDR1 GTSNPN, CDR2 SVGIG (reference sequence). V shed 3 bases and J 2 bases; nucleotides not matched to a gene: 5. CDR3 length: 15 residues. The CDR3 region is CAWRATSGNTDTQYF. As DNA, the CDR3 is TGTGCCTGGAGGGCTACTAGCGGGAACACAGATACGCAGTATTTT. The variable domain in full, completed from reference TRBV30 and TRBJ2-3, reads SQTIHQWPATLVQPVGSPLSLECTVEGTSNPNLYWYRQAAGRGLQLLFYSVGIGQISSEVPQNLSASRPQDRQFILSSKKLLLSDSGFYLCAWRATSGNTDTQYFGPGTRLTVL.

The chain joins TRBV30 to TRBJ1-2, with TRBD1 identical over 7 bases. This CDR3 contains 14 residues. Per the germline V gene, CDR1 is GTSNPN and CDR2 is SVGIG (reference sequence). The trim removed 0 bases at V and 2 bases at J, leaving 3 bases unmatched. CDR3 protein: CAWSVGGQNYGYTF. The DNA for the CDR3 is TGTGCCTGGAGTGTAGGGGGACAGAACTATGGCTACACCTTC.

The CDR3 DNA is TGTGCCAGCAGTTACCAAAAAGCACTAACCCTCCACTTT. This sequence encodes CASSYQKALTLHF. V usage is TRBV6-5 and J usage is TRBJ1-6; D uncertain. V shed 2 bases and J shed 14 bases, with 13 bases lying between them. This CDR3 has 13 residues. CDR1 MNHEY and CDR2 SVGAGI come from the germline V gene.

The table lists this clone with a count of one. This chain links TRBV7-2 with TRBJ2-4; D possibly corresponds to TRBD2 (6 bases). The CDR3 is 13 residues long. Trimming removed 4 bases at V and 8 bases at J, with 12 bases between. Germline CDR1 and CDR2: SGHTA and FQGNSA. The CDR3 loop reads CASSSGGEDIQYF. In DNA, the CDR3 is TGTGCCAGCAGCTCCGGGGGAGAGGACATTCAGTACTTC.

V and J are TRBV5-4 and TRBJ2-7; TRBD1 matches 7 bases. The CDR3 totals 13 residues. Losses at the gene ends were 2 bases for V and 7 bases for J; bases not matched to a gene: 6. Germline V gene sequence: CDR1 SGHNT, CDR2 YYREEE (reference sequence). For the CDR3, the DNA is TGTGCCAGCAGCTTCTTCGGGACAGATGAGCAGTACTTC. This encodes CASSFFGTDEQYF.

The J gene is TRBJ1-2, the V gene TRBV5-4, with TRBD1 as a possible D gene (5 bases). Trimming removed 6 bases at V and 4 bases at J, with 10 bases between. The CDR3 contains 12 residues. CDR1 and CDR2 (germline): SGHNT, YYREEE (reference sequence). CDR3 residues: CASKGAPYGYTF. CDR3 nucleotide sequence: TGTGCCAGCAAAGGGGCTCCCTATGGCTACACCTTC.

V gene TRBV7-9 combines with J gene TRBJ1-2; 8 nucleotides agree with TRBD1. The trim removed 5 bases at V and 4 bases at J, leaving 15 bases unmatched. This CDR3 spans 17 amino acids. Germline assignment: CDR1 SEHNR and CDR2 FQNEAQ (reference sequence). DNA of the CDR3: TGTGCCAGCAGCCAAACGACACAAGGACAGGGAGTCTATGGCTACACCTTC. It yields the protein CASSQTTQGQGVYGYTF.

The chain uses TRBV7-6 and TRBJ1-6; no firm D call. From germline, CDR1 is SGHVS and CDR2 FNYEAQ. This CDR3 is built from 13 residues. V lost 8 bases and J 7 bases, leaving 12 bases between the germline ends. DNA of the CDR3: TGTGCCAGCGCCCGTGAGGGAAATTCACCCCTCCACTTT. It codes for CASAREGNSPLHF.

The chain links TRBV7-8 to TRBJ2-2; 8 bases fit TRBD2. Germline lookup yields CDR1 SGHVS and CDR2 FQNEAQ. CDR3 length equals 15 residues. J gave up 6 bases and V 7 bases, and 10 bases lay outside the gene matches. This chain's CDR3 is CASKEASGHPGELFF. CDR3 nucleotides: TGTGCCAGCAAGGAGGCTAGCGGGCACCCCGGGGAGCTGTTTTTT.

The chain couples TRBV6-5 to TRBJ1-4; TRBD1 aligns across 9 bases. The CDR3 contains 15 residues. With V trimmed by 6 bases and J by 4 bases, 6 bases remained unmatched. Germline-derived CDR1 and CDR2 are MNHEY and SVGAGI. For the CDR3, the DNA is TGTGCCAGCAGGCCCGGACAGGGGCATAATGAAAAACTGTTTTTT. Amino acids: CASRPGQGHNEKLFF.

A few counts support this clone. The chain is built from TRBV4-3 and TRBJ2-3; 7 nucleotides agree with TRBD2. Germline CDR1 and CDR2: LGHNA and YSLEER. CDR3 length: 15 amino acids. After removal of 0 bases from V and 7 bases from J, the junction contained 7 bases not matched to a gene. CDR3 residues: CASSQERRELYTQYF. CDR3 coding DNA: TGCGCCAGCAGCCAAGAGCGGCGGGAGCTGTATACGCAGTATTTT.

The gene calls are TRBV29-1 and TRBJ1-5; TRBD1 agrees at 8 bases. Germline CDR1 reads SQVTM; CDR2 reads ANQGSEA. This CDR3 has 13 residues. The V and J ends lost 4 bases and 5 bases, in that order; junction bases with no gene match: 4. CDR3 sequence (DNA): TGCAGCGTTGGCGAGACAGGGGATCAGCCCCAGCATTTT. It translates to CSVGETGDQPQHF.